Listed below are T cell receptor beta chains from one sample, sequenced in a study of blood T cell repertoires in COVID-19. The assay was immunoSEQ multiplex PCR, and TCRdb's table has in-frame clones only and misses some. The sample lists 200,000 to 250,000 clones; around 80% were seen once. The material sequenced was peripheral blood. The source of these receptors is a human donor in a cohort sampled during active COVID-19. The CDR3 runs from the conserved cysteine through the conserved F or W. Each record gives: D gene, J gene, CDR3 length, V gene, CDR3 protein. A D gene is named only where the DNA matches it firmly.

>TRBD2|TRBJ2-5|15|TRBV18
CASSRTSGIQETQYF
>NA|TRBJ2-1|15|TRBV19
CASSIVKGALNEQFF
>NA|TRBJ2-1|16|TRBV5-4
CASSLGGLSSYNEQFF
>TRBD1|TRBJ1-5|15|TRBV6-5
CASSFTGVANQPQHF
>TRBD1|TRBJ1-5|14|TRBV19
CASSLGTGLQPQHF
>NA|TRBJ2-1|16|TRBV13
CASSLKTVLTTNEQFF
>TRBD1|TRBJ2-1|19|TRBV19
CASRPSGTGVFSSYNEQFF
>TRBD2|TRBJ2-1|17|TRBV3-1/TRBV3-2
CASSKSLAGGPLNEQFF
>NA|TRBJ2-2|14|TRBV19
CASSKDRVAGELFF
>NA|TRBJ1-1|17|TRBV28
CASSSYSRGTMNTEAFF
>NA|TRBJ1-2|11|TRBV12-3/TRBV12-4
CASSLNRGYTF
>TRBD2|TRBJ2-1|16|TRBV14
CASSPTLAGANNEQFF
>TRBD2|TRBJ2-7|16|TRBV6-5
CASSYVPGLRTYEQYF
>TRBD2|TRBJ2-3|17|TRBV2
CASFVSRLAGAADTQYF
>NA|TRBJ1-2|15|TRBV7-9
CASSFFGGTNYGYTF
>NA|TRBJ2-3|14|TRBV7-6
CASSLNSLGDTQYF
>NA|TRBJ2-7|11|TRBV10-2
CASSSSNEQYF
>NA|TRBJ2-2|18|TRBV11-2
CASSLVGRTERNTGELFF
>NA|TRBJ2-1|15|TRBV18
CASSLLVAGANEQFF
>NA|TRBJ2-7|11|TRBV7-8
CASSLQYEQYF
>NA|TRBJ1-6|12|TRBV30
CAWSADRKRPHF
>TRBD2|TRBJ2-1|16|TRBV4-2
CASSPFPSGRYNEQFF
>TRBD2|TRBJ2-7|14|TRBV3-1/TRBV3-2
CASSLGAGGVEQYF
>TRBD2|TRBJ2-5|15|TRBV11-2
CASSLAGGPKETQYF
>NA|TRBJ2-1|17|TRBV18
CASSPSDSGYLNNEQFF
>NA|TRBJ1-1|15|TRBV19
CASKYSGSLNTEAFF
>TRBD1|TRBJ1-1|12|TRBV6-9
CASSRTGAEAFF
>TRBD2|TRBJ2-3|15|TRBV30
CSLSGRDLYTDTQYF
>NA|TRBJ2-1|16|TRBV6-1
CASSVSGTSSYNEQFF
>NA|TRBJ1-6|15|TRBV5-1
CASSGSGNYNSPLHF
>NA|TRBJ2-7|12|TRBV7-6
CASSLPGFEQYF
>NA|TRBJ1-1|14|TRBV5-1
CASSWGHGNTEAFF
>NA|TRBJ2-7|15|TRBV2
CASILVADDPYEQYF
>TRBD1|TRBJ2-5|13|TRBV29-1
CSVTGGWQETQYF
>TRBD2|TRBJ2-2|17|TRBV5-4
CASSLLAGGTRGGELFF
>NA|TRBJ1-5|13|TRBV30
CAWTSGSNQPQHF
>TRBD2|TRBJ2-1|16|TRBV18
CASSPLVGLAGNEQFF
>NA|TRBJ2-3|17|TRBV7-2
CASSLPNTLGFLDTQYF
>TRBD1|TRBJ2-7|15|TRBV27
CASSSPGTASYEQYF
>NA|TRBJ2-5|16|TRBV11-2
CASSPQSGLGGETQYF
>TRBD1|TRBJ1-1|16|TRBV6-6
CASSYARGPGNTEAFF
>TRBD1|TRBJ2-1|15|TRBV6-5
CASSSSGQSYNEQFF